The rows below give T cell receptor beta chains drawn from one sample of a study of beta chain features in type 1 diabetes. Method: immunoSEQ multiplex PCR; TCRdb's copy keeps in-frame clones and lacks some. The table has under 850,000 clones, around an eighth seen once; the top ten hold 0.022%. The sample consisted of naive CD4+ T cells from blood. All receptors derive from a man between 18 and 29 years old with type 1 diabetes. CDR3s include the opening cysteine and the closing phenylalanine or tryptophan. Fields, in order: CDR3 DNA, CDR3 protein, clone size, V gene, D gene, J gene. D genes are given only for firm matches. Not all rows give a size; the values are once, few, many and, for expanded clones, a class.

DNA: TGTGCCAGCAGTTTAAACAGACCCTATTCACCCCTCCACTTT; CDR3: CASSLNRPYSPLHF; size: NA; V: TRBV28; D: NA; J: TRBJ1-6
DNA: TGTGCCAGCTCACCACCGAGTTTTAGCGGGGGAAACGAGCAGTACTTC; CDR3: CASSPPSFSGGNEQYF; size: few; V: TRBV18; D: TRBD2; J: TRBJ2-7
DNA: TGCGCCAGCAGGCCCAGCTCCACAGATACGCAGTATTTT; CDR3: CASRPSSTDTQYF; size: NA; V: TRBV5-1; D: NA; J: TRBJ2-3
DNA: TGTGCCAGCAGTTCCGCGGGAGGGAACACTGAAGCTTTCTTT; CDR3: CASSSAGGNTEAFF; size: NA; V: TRBV27; D: NA; J: TRBJ1-1
DNA: TGTGCCAGCAGCTTAGACGGGGAGGCCCAGTACTTC; CDR3: CASSLDGEAQYF; size: few; V: TRBV11-3; D: NA; J: TRBJ2-5
DNA: TGTGCCAGCAGTTTATTGGGGCAGGCCTCGAACACCGGGGAGCTGTTTTTT; CDR3: CASSLLGQASNTGELFF; size: few; V: TRBV28; D: NA; J: TRBJ2-2
DNA: TGCAGTGCTAGACGAGATGAGCAGTTCTTC; CDR3: CSARRDEQFF; size: few; V: TRBV20-1; D: NA; J: TRBJ2-1
DNA: TGTGCCAGCAGCTTATCGGGGGGCGATCAGCCCCAGCATTTT; CDR3: CASSLSGGDQPQHF; size: few; V: TRBV5-6; D: NA; J: TRBJ1-5
DNA: TGTGCCAGCAGCTTATGGAACTCCTACGAGCAGTACTTC; CDR3: CASSLWNSYEQYF; size: few; V: TRBV13; D: NA; J: TRBJ2-7
DNA: TGTGCCAGCAGCGTAGAGGTCTACTCTGGAAACACCATATATTTT; CDR3: CASSVEVYSGNTIYF; size: NA; V: TRBV9; D: NA; J: TRBJ1-3
DNA: TGTGCCAGCAGGCGGGGTCTCGGGTGGGAGACCCAGTACTTC; CDR3: CASRRGLGWETQYF; size: NA; V: TRBV19; D: NA; J: TRBJ2-5
DNA: TGCAGCGTTGTTGCGGGGGGCAGTGAGCAGTACTTC; CDR3: CSVVAGGSEQYF; size: NA; V: TRBV29-1; D: TRBD2; J: TRBJ2-7
DNA: TGTGCCAGCAGCTTAGGTCGGAGCACAGATACGCAGTATTTT; CDR3: CASSLGRSTDTQYF; size: few; V: TRBV7-6; D: NA; J: TRBJ2-3
DNA: TGTGCCTGCAATGGAGGGGATCCGGGTGGCTACACCTTC; CDR3: CACNGGDPGGYTF; size: NA; V: TRBV30; D: NA; J: TRBJ1-2
DNA: TGTGCCAGCAGCTTAGCCTTCGGCACTACCGGGGAGCTGTTTTTT; CDR3: CASSLAFGTTGELFF; size: NA; V: TRBV7-6; D: NA; J: TRBJ2-2
DNA: TGTGCCAGCAGCTATCAGGCTCATGGGCAGCCCCAGCATTTT; CDR3: CASSYQAHGQPQHF; size: NA; V: TRBV5-6; D: NA; J: TRBJ1-5
DNA: TGTGCCAGCAGTCCTGGGGAGACCCAGTACTTC; CDR3: CASSPGETQYF; size: few; V: TRBV5-4; D: NA; J: TRBJ2-5
DNA: TGTGCCAGCAGCTTAGATGTGACAGGGGATGGCTACACCTTC; CDR3: CASSLDVTGDGYTF; size: NA; V: TRBV7-2; D: TRBD1; J: TRBJ1-2
DNA: TGCGCCAGCAGCGCTCAGACAGGGGAGAGTGAAAAACTGTTTTTT; CDR3: CASSAQTGESEKLFF; size: NA; V: TRBV5-1; D: TRBD1; J: TRBJ1-4
DNA: TGTGCCATCTCGATCGGAAATACGCAGTATTTT; CDR3: CAISIGNTQYF; size: few; V: TRBV19; D: NA; J: TRBJ2-3
DNA: TGTGCCAGCAGCTACGATTACTCCTACAATGAGCAGTTCTTC; CDR3: CASSYDYSYNEQFF; size: few; V: TRBV6-5; D: NA; J: TRBJ2-1
DNA: TGCAGCGTTGACTTTTGGGGAAGATATGGCTACACCTTC; CDR3: CSVDFWGRYGYTF; size: NA; V: TRBV29-1; D: NA; J: TRBJ1-2
DNA: TGTGCCAGCAGTTACCGGGGTTTCGAGACCCAGTACTTC; CDR3: CASSYRGFETQYF; size: NA; V: TRBV6-5; D: NA; J: TRBJ2-5
DNA: TGTGCCTGGAGTGGACTAGCGGGGGGCCTGCGCACAGATACGCAGTATTTT; CDR3: CAWSGLAGGLRTDTQYF; size: NA; V: TRBV30; D: TRBD2; J: TRBJ2-3
DNA: TGTGCCAGCAGTTACGACACGCAAGAGACCCAGTACTTC; CDR3: CASSYDTQETQYF; size: few; V: TRBV5-4; D: NA; J: TRBJ2-5
DNA: TGTGCCAGCAGTGCCGGGACAGACAGGGGCTACACCTTC; CDR3: CASSAGTDRGYTF; size: few; V: TRBV6-4; D: TRBD1; J: TRBJ1-2
DNA: TGTGCCAGCAGCTCCCGGAGGGGTCTACAAGAGACCCAGTACTTC; CDR3: CASSSRRGLQETQYF; size: NA; V: TRBV5-6; D: NA; J: TRBJ2-5
DNA: TGTGCCAGCAGCTTGGTAATTGGAACATCGGCTACTAACGAGCAGTACTTC; CDR3: CASSLVIGTSATNEQYF; size: NA; V: TRBV5-4; D: NA; J: TRBJ2-7
DNA: TGTGCCAGCAGTAGGACAGGGCGCGAGCAGTACTTC; CDR3: CASSRTGREQYF; size: few; V: TRBV6-5; D: TRBD1; J: TRBJ2-7
DNA: TGTGCCAGCAGCCCCACCGGGACAGACAACTATGGCTACACCTTC; CDR3: CASSPTGTDNYGYTF; size: NA; V: TRBV7-3; D: TRBD1; J: TRBJ1-2
DNA: TGTGCCAGCAGCTTATTTTCGGCCGGGAGGACTGAAGCTTTCTTT; CDR3: CASSLFSAGRTEAFF; size: NA; V: TRBV7-9; D: NA; J: TRBJ1-1
DNA: TGTGCCAGCAGCTCGACAGGGAACTATGGCTACACCTTC; CDR3: CASSSTGNYGYTF; size: NA; V: TRBV11-2; D: TRBD1; J: TRBJ1-2
DNA: TGTGCCAGCAGTCCACAGGGAATCAATTCACCCCTCCACTTT; CDR3: CASSPQGINSPLHF; size: NA; V: TRBV28; D: NA; J: TRBJ1-6
DNA: TGTGCCTTCGGGAGCCCCGGGGAGCTGTTTTTT; CDR3: CAFGSPGELFF; size: NA; V: TRBV10-3; D: NA; J: TRBJ2-2
DNA: TGCAGTGCTAGAGATGGCCCGGCGGCTTTCTTT; CDR3: CSARDGPAAFF; size: few; V: TRBV20-1; D: NA; J: TRBJ1-1
DNA: TGCGCCAGCAGGACAGCCGATTATGGCTACACCTTC; CDR3: CASRTADYGYTF; size: once; V: TRBV5-1; D: NA; J: TRBJ1-2
DNA: TGTGCCAGCAGCCCCCAACAGGGAGATAATAATTCACCCCTCCACTTT; CDR3: CASSPQQGDNNSPLHF; size: NA; V: TRBV7-6; D: NA; J: TRBJ1-6
DNA: TGCGCCAGCAGCTACAATCAACTAGCGGACCGGGAGACCCAGTACTTC; CDR3: CASSYNQLADRETQYF; size: NA; V: TRBV5-1; D: TRBD2; J: TRBJ2-5
DNA: TGTGCCAGCACCCCGCTAGCGGGGGTTATCTACGAGCAGTACTTC; CDR3: CASTPLAGVIYEQYF; size: few; V: TRBV7-2; D: TRBD2; J: TRBJ2-7
DNA: TGTGCCATCAGGACTAGCGGGGGACCTCAAGAGACCCAGTACTTC; CDR3: CAIRTSGGPQETQYF; size: NA; V: TRBV10-3; D: TRBD2; J: TRBJ2-5
DNA: TGTGCCAGCAGCGCAGCGGTCGGCGGGGAGCTGTTTTTT; CDR3: CASSAAVGGELFF; size: NA; V: TRBV9; D: NA; J: TRBJ2-2